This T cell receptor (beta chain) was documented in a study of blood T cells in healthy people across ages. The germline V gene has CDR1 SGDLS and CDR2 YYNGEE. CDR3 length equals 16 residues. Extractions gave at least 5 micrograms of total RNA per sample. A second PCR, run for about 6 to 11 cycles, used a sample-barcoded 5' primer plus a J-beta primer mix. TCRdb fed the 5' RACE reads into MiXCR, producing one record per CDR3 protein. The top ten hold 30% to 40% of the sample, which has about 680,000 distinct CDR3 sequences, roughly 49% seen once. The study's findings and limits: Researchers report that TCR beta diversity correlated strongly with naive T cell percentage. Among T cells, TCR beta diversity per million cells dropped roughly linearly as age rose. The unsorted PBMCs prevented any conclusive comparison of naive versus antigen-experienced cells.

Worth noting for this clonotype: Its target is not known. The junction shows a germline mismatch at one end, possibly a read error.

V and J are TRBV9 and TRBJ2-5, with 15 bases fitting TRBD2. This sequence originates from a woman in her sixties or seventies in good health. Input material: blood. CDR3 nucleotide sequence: TGTGCCAGCAGCGTGGGACTAGCGGGAGGAAGAGAGACCCGGTACTTC. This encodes CASSVGLAGGRETRYF.